This T cell receptor beta chain was sequenced during a study of blood T cell repertoires in COVID-19. Study context: The samples span acute and convalescent COVID-19 from the United States, Italy and Spain.

Clones were read by immunoSEQ multiplex PCR, and TCRdb kept only the in-frame ones, dropping some. The profile covers 50,000 to 70,000 clones, with 76% appearing a single time and approximately 20% taken by the ten largest. Trimming stripped 4 bases from V and 8 bases from J, with 15 bases between. Germline values: CDR1 LGHDT, CDR2 YNNKEL (reference sequence). The CDR3 spans 14 residues. The chain recombines TRBV3-1 (or the pseudogene TRBV3-2) with TRBJ2-1; a weak D match, TRBD2 (5 bases). The sequenced material came from peripheral blood. This TCR came from a man in his forties or fifties with active or convalescent COVID-19. In nucleotides, the CDR3 is TGTGCCAGCAGCCGGCCAGGAGGTAGGGATGAGCAGTTCTTC. It is translated as CASSRPGGRDEQFF.